These T cell receptor beta chains were read from a single sample in a study of OX40 agonist ivuxolimab in advanced cancers. Libraries were prepared by immunoSEQ multiplex PCR; TCRdb keeps only in-frame clonotypes and omits some of them. The table shows tens of thousands of clones, with roughly 81% occurring only once. Specimen: CD4+ or CD8+ T cells sorted from blood, collected in a trial of the OX40 agonist ivuxolimab. Receptors originate from an adult with an advanced solid tumor such as melanoma, head and neck, liver or kidney cancer. CDR3s include the opening cysteine and the closing phenylalanine or tryptophan. D genes are given only for firm matches. The size of a clone is reported for some rows only, either as once, few or many, or as a class for expanded clones.

d_gene,abundance,j_gene,v_gene,len,CDR3nt,CDR3aa
TRBD1,.,TRBJ1-2,TRBV30,17,TGTGCCTGGAGCCGTAGGGGAACAGGGGAGAGAGACTATGGCTACACCTTC,CAWSRRGTGERDYGYTF
.,.,TRBJ2-7,TRBV29-1,15,TGCAGCGTTGAAGATCGTGTGCGTAACTCCTACGAGCAGTACTTC,CSVEDRVRNSYEQYF
.,.,TRBJ1-3,TRBV2,14,TGTGCCAGCAGCTCGTCTGGGGCAGGAAACACCATATATTTT,CASSSSGAGNTIYF
TRBD2,.,TRBJ2-2,TRBV11-3,16,TGTGCCAGCACGCTCGGGCTAGCGGGAACTACCGGGGAGCTGTTTTTT,CASTLGLAGTTGELFF
.,.,TRBJ1-1,TRBV30,13,TGTGCCTGGACTAGCGGACAGAACACTGAAGCTTTCTTT,CAWTSGQNTEAFF
.,few,TRBJ1-2,TRBV7-8,12,TGTGCCAGCAGCTTAGTAACAGGGAACTACACCTTC,CASSLVTGNYTF
TRBD1,.,TRBJ1-3,TRBV29-1,15,TGCAGCGTTGGAGAACAGGGGGCGCCTGGAAACACCATATATTTT,CSVGEQGAPGNTIYF
TRBD2,once,TRBJ2-5,TRBV5-1,15,TGCGCCAGCAGTTGGACGGGAGGGCCTCAAGAGACCCAGTACTTC,CASSWTGGPQETQYF
.,.,TRBJ2-7,TRBV2,13,TGTGCCAGCAGGGTCGTCAGCTCCTACGAGCAGTACTTC,CASRVVSSYEQYF
.,.,TRBJ2-7,TRBV5-1,14,TGCGCCAGCAGCTTGGAGACGCCACCCTACGAGCAGTACTTC,CASSLETPPYEQYF
.,.,TRBJ2-7,TRBV5-8,15,TGTGCCAGCAGCTTGGGAGCGGCAGCAATTTACGAGCAGTACTTC,CASSLGAAAIYEQYF
TRBD2,.,TRBJ2-7,TRBV5-4,15,TGTGCCAGCAGCCTGACTAGCGGGAGGGCAGGCGAGCAGTACTTC,CASSLTSGRAGEQYF
TRBD1,.,TRBJ1-2,TRBV30,14,TGTGCCTGGAGTGCCGGACAGGGAAGTCGTGGCTACACCTTC,CAWSAGQGSRGYTF
.,few,TRBJ2-6,TRBV5-1,16,TGCGCCAGCAGCTCCTCCATTCGCTCTGGGGCCAACGTCCTGACTTTC,CASSSSIRSGANVLTF
TRBD1,.,TRBJ1-2,TRBV27,17,TGTGCCAGCAGTTGGCGGGGGACAGGGAACAATCTGGGCGGCTACACCTTC,CASSWRGTGNNLGGYTF
.,.,TRBJ2-7,TRBV25-1,11,TGTGCCAGCAGTGAGGGAGGAGAGCAGTACTTC,CASSEGGEQYF
.,few,TRBJ1-1,TRBV28,15,TGTGCCAGCTCCTCCGCAGCGATCCAACTTTCCAGGGCTTTCTTT,CASSSAAIQLSRAFF
TRBD1,few,TRBJ1-2,TRBV10-3,15,TGTGCCATCAGTGAGTTTCCAGACAGGGAGGATGGCTACACCTTC,CAISEFPDREDGYTF
.,.,TRBJ2-1,TRBV29-1,12,TGCAGCGTTGATCAATCGGGTAATGAGCAGTTCTTC,CSVDQSGNEQFF
.,few,TRBJ2-7,TRBV18,14,TGTGCCAGCTCACCGCAGGGTAACACGGCCGAGCAGTACTTC,CASSPQGNTAEQYF
.,.,TRBJ1-5,TRBV10-3,15,TGTGCCATCAGTGATAGCCAGTCCGGCAATCAGCCCCAGCATTTT,CAISDSQSGNQPQHF
TRBD2,.,TRBJ2-5,TRBV19,16,TGTGCCAGTATAACGAGTCTAGCGGGGTTCCAAGAGACCCAGTACTTC,CASITSLAGFQETQYF
TRBD2,.,TRBJ2-7,TRBV28,14,TGTGCCAGCAGTACCCTGGGAGGGGCGTACGAGCAGTACTTC,CASSTLGGAYEQYF
.,.,TRBJ2-7,TRBV6-1,14,TGTGCCAGCCCCGAAGGGGGACCGGCCTCCGAGCAGTACTTC,CASPEGGPASEQYF
.,once,TRBJ2-5,TRBV28,14,TGTGCCAGCAGCTCCCGGACCGATGAAGAGACCCAGTACTTC,CASSSRTDEETQYF
.,.,TRBJ1-3,TRBV7-9,13,TGTGCCAGCAGCCCTTCCTCTGGAAACACCATATATTTT,CASSPSSGNTIYF
TRBD1,few,TRBJ2-3,TRBV28,13,TGTGCCACCCGGACAGGGGGCACAGATACGCAGTATTTT,CATRTGGTDTQYF
.,.,TRBJ2-7,TRBV6-6,13,TGTGCCAGCAGTTACTCGGTTGGGTACGAGCAGTACTTC,CASSYSVGYEQYF
.,.,TRBJ2-5,TRBV6-1,11,TGTGCCAGCAGCGACTCCCAGACCCAGTACTTC,CASSDSQTQYF
.,.,TRBJ2-7,TRBV11-2,13,TGTGCCAGCAGCTTAGGGCCCGCCTACGAGCAGTACTTC,CASSLGPAYEQYF
TRBD2,.,TRBJ2-2,TRBV4-3,18,TGCGCCAGCAGCCAGGGACTAGCGGGAGGGCGTTTCACCGGGGAGCTGTTTTTT,CASSQGLAGGRFTGELFF
.,.,TRBJ1-4,TRBV28,14,TGTGCCAGCAACTACAGAGGTGGTGATGAAAAACTGTTTTTT,CASNYRGGDEKLFF
.,.,TRBJ2-2,TRBV29-1,14,TGCAGCGTTGGGACAGCTCATAACACCGGGGAGCTGTTTTTT,CSVGTAHNTGELFF
.,.,TRBJ1-2,TRBV6-5,13,TGTGCCAGCAGTCCGACGGCTGATTATGGCTACACCTTC,CASSPTADYGYTF
.,.,TRBJ2-7,TRBV6-6,14,TGTGCCAGCAGTTACTCGAAAGGGAACTACGAGCAGTACTTC,CASSYSKGNYEQYF
.,.,TRBJ1-2,TRBV5-1,14,TGCGCCAGCAGTGTCCAGGGGTTAGAGGGTGGCTACACCTTC,CASSVQGLEGGYTF
.,.,TRBJ2-7,TRBV28,14,TGTGCCAGCAGTCCCAGCGTGGGCCGGTACGAGCAGTACTTC,CASSPSVGRYEQYF
.,.,TRBJ2-7,TRBV15,15,TGTGCCACCAGCTCCCCCGGCCAGAGGGAATACGAGCAGTACTTC,CATSSPGQREYEQYF
.,.,TRBJ1-1,TRBV28,16,TGTGCCAGCAGCGCCCTGACCGGGGGGAAGAACACTGAAGCTTTCTTT,CASSALTGGKNTEAFF
TRBD2,.,TRBJ2-2,TRBV19,17,TGTGCCAGTAGTATCACCGGGACTAGCGGTCACACCGGGGAGCTGTTTTTT,CASSITGTSGHTGELFF
TRBD2,.,TRBJ2-5,TRBV5-6,15,TGTGCCAGCAGCTTTGGGACTACAAGACAAGAGACCCAGTACTTC,CASSFGTTRQETQYF
.,.,TRBJ2-1,TRBV19,15,TGTGCCAGTAGTCGGGACTTACTGGGTTACAATGAGCAGTTCTTC,CASSRDLLGYNEQFF
TRBD2,.,TRBJ2-3,TRBV19,12,TGTGCCAGTAGTCAACTAGCGAATACGCAGTATTTT,CASSQLANTQYF
TRBD2,few,TRBJ2-1,TRBV28,14,TGTGCCAGCAGTTTCCCCAGCGGGAGTAATGAGCAGTTCTTC,CASSFPSGSNEQFF
TRBD1,.,TRBJ2-1,TRBV13,17,TGTGCCAGCAGCGCCGGCGTGGACAGGCCCTCCTACAATGAGCAGTTCTTC,CASSAGVDRPSYNEQFF